This entry lists 8 T cell receptor beta chains sequenced from one sample in a study of T-cell memory formation after mild COVID-19. TCRdb reanalysed the 5' RACE reads using MiXCR and keeps one entry per CDR3 protein. The sample carries nearly 250,000 distinct CDR3 sequences, 15% recorded once. Material: PBMCs or a T cell subset sorted from them (not recorded which). Every receptor here comes from an adult woman who had mild COVID-19 (a few samples of this study predate the infection). Cell type and time point are not known.

This sequence joins TRBV9 and TRBJ1-2; 8 nucleotides line up with TRBD1. This CDR3 contains 15 residues. V shed 3 bases and J 3 bases; nucleotides not matched to a gene: 7. CDR1 and CDR2 from the germline V gene are SGDLS and YYNGEE. CDR3 nucleotides: TGTGCCAGCAGCGAAACAGGGGGATACGACTATGGCTACACCTTC. It is translated as CASSETGGYDYGYTF. Complete variable domain (other parts from reference TRBV9 and TRBJ1-2): DSGVTQTPKHLITATGQRVTLRCSPRSGDLSVYWYQQSLDQGLQFLIQYYNGEERAKGNILERFSAQQFPDLHSELNLSSLELGDSALYFCASSETGGYDYGYTFGSGTRLTVV.

The sample holds a few counts of this clonotype. J is TRBJ2-5 and V is TRBV12-3 or TRBV12-4; D is unresolved. The CDR3 has 11 residues. Trimming removed 4 bases at V and 10 bases at J, with 10 bases between. CDR3 coding DNA: TGTGCCAGCAGTTCCAACCCGGACCAGTACTTC. Translation gives CASSSNPDQYF.

This clonotype was picked up many times. This sequence joins TRBV7-8 and TRBJ2-5; maybe TRBD1 (6 bases). V shed 5 bases and J shed 5 bases, with 12 bases lying between them. In germline, CDR1 is SGHVS, CDR2 FQNEAQ. CDR3 length: 13 residues. The CDR3 loop is CASSRDRLETQYF. CDR3 sequence (DNA): TGTGCCAGCAGCCGAGACAGGCTGGAGACCCAGTACTTC.

The chain recombines TRBV7-2 with TRBJ2-1; TRBD2 agrees at 11 bases. The CDR3 covers 14 residues. With 3 bases clipped from V and 13 bases from J, the junction kept 8 bases outside the gene matches. Germline assignment: CDR1 SGHTA and CDR2 FQGNSA. This CDR3 is CASSFLLAGGNQFF. The CDR3 region has the DNA TGTGCCAGCAGCTTTCTGCTAGCGGGGGGAAACCAGTTCTTC.

This clonotype was found many times. For the CDR3, the DNA is TGTGCCAGCAGTTACGGGCAGGGGAACACCGGGGAGCTGTTTTTT. Translated: CASSYGQGNTGELFF. V gene TRBV6-5 combines with J gene TRBJ2-2; maybe TRBD1 (5 bases). From germline, CDR1 is MNHEY and CDR2 SVGAGI. There are 15 residues in the CDR3. Trimming took 2 bases from V and 1 from J, leaving 8 bases between them.

Only a few counts were recorded for this clonotype. CDR3 coding DNA: TGCAGTGCTCACCCAACTCAAAGGGCGTTTGAGCAGTTCTTC. It specifies CSAHPTQRAFEQFF. The V gene is TRBV20-1, the J gene TRBJ2-1, with D uncertain. The V gene lost 5 bases and the J gene lost 9 bases, with 20 bases spanning the gap. The CDR3 is made up of 14 amino acids. Germline-derived CDR1 and CDR2 are DFQATT and SNEGSKA (reference sequence).

The V and J genes are TRBV7-2 and TRBJ1-2; the D gene is possibly TRBD1 (6 bases). CDR1 and CDR2 (germline): SGHTA, FQGNSA. There are 14 residues in the CDR3. Trimming removed 3 bases from V and 8 bases from J, with 16 bases in between. The CDR3 protein is CASSFQEGVGGYTF. In nucleotides, the CDR3 is TGTGCCAGCAGCTTTCAGGAGGGGGTCGGCGGCTACACCTTC.

The J gene is TRBJ2-6, the V gene TRBV5-6; tentative D call: TRBD1 (6 bases). V shed 4 bases and J shed 1 base, with 9 bases lying between them. The CDR3 spans 15 residues. Germline-derived CDR1 and CDR2 are SGHDT and YYEEEE. The CDR3 reads CASSQTGSGANVLTF. CDR3 DNA sequence: TGTGCCAGCAGCCAAACAGGGTCTGGGGCCAACGTCCTGACTTTC.